Each of the 17 T cell receptor beta chains below was sequenced from the same sample in a study of blood T cell repertoires in COVID-19. Clones were sequenced by immunoSEQ multiplex PCR, and TCRdb holds only the in-frame ones, with some missing. This sample yields a few hundred thousand clones, of which around 89% are seen a single time; more than 12% belongs to the top ten. The specimen was PBMCs or T cells enriched from blood (not recorded which). The receptors stem from a man between 25 and 39 years old who had been exposed to COVID-19.

The V call is TRBV19, the J call TRBJ2-7; D remains ambiguous. This CDR3 has 13 residues. Germline CDR1 reads LNHDA; CDR2 reads SQIVND (reference sequence). Trimming took 3 bases from V and 3 from J, leaving 9 bases between them. CDR3 region: CASSMGIYYEQYF. CDR3 bases: TGTGCCAGTAGTATGGGCATCTACTACGAGCAGTACTTC.

The chain uses TRBV2 and TRBJ2-3; D is uncertain. The CDR3 is 11 amino acids. In germline, CDR1 is SNHLY, CDR2 FYNNEI. Trimming left V 7 bases short and J 4 bases short, with 6 bases between. CDR3 in DNA: TGTGCCAGCACCCGTTCAGATACGCAGTATTTT. Translating it yields CASTRSDTQYF.

The V and J genes are TRBV18 and TRBJ1-4; no reliable D call. The CDR3 has 17 residues. Trimming removed 0 bases from V and 5 bases from J, with 16 bases in between. The V gene's germline CDR1 is KGHSH and CDR2 LQKENI. CDR3 sequence reads: CASSPPRVPTMNEKLFF. The CDR3 DNA follows: TGTGCCAGCTCACCACCGAGGGTACCCACTATGAATGAAAAACTGTTTTTT. The complete variable domain, with remaining parts taken from reference TRBV18 and TRBJ1-4, reads NAGVMQNPRHLVRRRGQEARLRCSPMKGHSHVYWYRQLPEEGLKFMVYLQKENIIDESGMPKERFSAEFPKEGPSILRIQQVVRGDSAAYFCASSPPRVPTMNEKLFFGSGTQLSVL.

The chain couples TRBV11-3 to TRBJ1-1, with TRBD1 as a possible D gene (5 bases). Germline loops: CDR1 SGHNT, CDR2 YENEEA. The CDR3 runs 14 residues. The V and J ends lost 5 bases and 4 bases respectively, with 14 bases between them. The CDR3 loop reads CASSNGGLATEAFF. In DNA form, the CDR3 reads TGTGCCAGCAGCAACGGGGGTCTGGCCACTGAAGCTTTCTTT.

The rearrangement uses TRBV6-2 or TRBV6-3 and TRBJ1-5; D unresolved. Trimming left V 5 bases short and J 8 bases short, with 13 bases between. The CDR3 is 13 amino acids. Germline CDR1 MNHEY, CDR2 SVGEGT. CDR3 amino acids: CASSDVGGEPQHF. DNA for the CDR3: TGTGCCAGCAGTGACGTGGGAGGAGAGCCCCAGCATTTT.

The J gene is TRBJ1-1, the V gene TRBV2, with D perhaps matching TRBD1 (5 bases). Trimming shortened V by 10 bases and J by 3 bases, and 15 bases separated the two germline ends. The CDR3 totals 13 residues. Germline V gene lookup returns CDR1 SNHLY and CDR2 FYNNEI. The CDR3 sequence is CATQERKDTEAFF. DNA of the CDR3: TGTGCCACACAGGAACGGAAAGACACTGAAGCTTTCTTT.

The count of this clone is one. The V call is TRBV5-1, the J call TRBJ1-6; TRBD1 matches 7 bases. CDR3 length: 16 amino acids. V lost 0 bases, J lost 7 bases, and 7 bases stayed unmatched. Germline values: CDR1 SGHRS, CDR2 YFSETQ. The DNA of the CDR3 is TGCGCCAGCAGCTTGGCTGGACAGGTCGACAATTCACCCCTCCACTTT. This gives the protein CASSLAGQVDNSPLHF.

This clone was counted once. The chain has TRBV11-2 and TRBJ1-1; a weak D match, TRBD1 (6 bases). Germline CDR1 SGHAT, CDR2 FQNNGV. Deletions cut 5 bases from V and 5 bases from J, with 21 bases between. CDR3 length equals 16 residues. This CDR3 is CASSTYPQGRGTEAFF. DNA for the CDR3: TGTGCCAGCAGCACCTACCCACAGGGCAGGGGAACTGAAGCTTTCTTT.

The chain links TRBV25-1 to TRBJ2-1; 8 bases are a match to TRBD1. Germline lookup yields CDR1 MGHDK and CDR2 SYGVNS. The V and J ends lost 4 bases and 4 bases, in that order; junction bases with no gene match: 9. The CDR3 has 16 amino acids. The CDR3 protein is CASSGQDRATYNEQFF. CDR3 bases: TGTGCCAGCAGTGGACAGGACAGGGCAACATACAATGAGCAGTTCTTC.

The CDR3 nucleotides are TGCGCCAGCAGCTTCTCATTAGGAGGTGCCGGGGAGCTGTTTTTT. It translates to CASSFSLGGAGELFF. The rearrangement joins TRBV5-1 to TRBJ2-2, with D tentatively TRBD2 (5 bases). Per the germline V gene, CDR1 is SGHRS and CDR2 is YFSETQ. With 2 bases removed from V and 6 bases from J, the gap between germline ends came to 14 bases. The CDR3 totals 15 residues. Complete variable domain (other parts from reference TRBV5-1 and TRBJ2-2): KAGVTQTPRYLIKTRGQQVTLSCSPISGHRSVSWYQQTPGQGLQFLFEYFSETQRNKGNFPGRFSGRQFSNSRSEMNVSTLELGDSALYLCASSFSLGGAGELFFGEGSRLTVL.

This chain connects TRBV11-2 to TRBJ1-5, with D possibly TRBD1 on 6 matching bases. This CDR3 spans 16 amino acids. Trimming cost V 1 base and J 3 bases, with 13 bases left between them. Germline assignment: CDR1 SGHAT and CDR2 FQNNGV. This CDR3 is CASSLATGWANQPQHF. The CDR3 region has the DNA TGTGCCAGCAGCTTAGCTACAGGGTGGGCCAATCAGCCCCAGCATTTT.

The sample holds one count of this clone. The V call is TRBV10-1, the J call TRBJ1-1; tentative D call: TRBD1 (5 bases). Germline CDR1 WNHNN, CDR2 SYGVQD (reference sequence). This CDR3 contains 14 residues. The V end lost 6 bases, the J end lost 10 bases, and 21 bases lay between the germline ends. The CDR3, as DNA: TGCGCCAGCAGCCCCGGAGTGGGGCCATTGTTAGCTTTCTTT. Translating gives CASSPGVGPLLAFF.

The chain combines TRBV6-1 with TRBJ1-2; perhaps TRBD1 as D (6 bases). The CDR3 runs to 14 residues. The V gene lost 0 bases and the J gene lost 7 bases, with 12 bases spanning the gap. Germline V gene lookup returns CDR1 MNHNS and CDR2 SASEGT. This CDR3 is CASSEAGRGFGYTF. CDR3 coding DNA: TGTGCCAGCAGTGAAGCGGGAAGGGGGTTTGGCTACACCTTC.

This chain links TRBV2 with TRBJ1-5; possibly TRBD1 for D (6 bases). Germline assignment: CDR1 SNHLY and CDR2 FYNNEI. With 6 bases removed from V and 2 bases from J, the gap between germline ends came to 17 bases. This CDR3 has 16 amino acids. This CDR3 is CASRVTGLWGNQPQHF. The CDR3 DNA follows: TGTGCCAGCAGAGTCACAGGGCTCTGGGGCAATCAGCCCCAGCATTTT.

The chain uses TRBV5-4 and TRBJ2-3; D remains unclear. CDR1 and CDR2 from the germline V gene are SGHNT and YYREEE (reference sequence). The CDR3 has 13 amino acids. Trimming pared 1 base from V and 3 bases from J, leaving 6 bases between. The CDR3 nucleotides are TGTGCCAGCAGCTTGAGTCGGACAGATACGCAGTATTTT. Translation gives CASSLSRTDTQYF.

The rearrangement uses TRBV11-2 and TRBJ1-6; 7 bases are shared with TRBD1. The CDR3 extends over 13 amino acids. Germline CDR1 reads SGHAT; CDR2 reads FQNNGV. V trimming: 6 bases; J trimming: 7 bases; junction bases outside the gene matches: 3. The CDR3: CASRGQPNSPLHF. The CDR3 DNA is TGTGCCAGCAGGGGACAGCCGAATTCACCCCTCCACTTT.

V is TRBV28 and J is TRBJ2-3; 8 bases are shared with TRBD1. V was pared by 8 bases and J by 0 bases, with 4 bases of the junction left unmatched. Germline lookup yields CDR1 MDHEN and CDR2 SYDVKM. This CDR3 is 14 amino acids long. CDR3 residues: CASHGQGSTDTQYF. The CDR3 DNA is TGTGCCAGCCACGGACAGGGAAGCACAGATACGCAGTATTTT.